This is a list of T cell receptor beta chains from one sample in a study of post-analysis software for immune sequencing data. One entry per CDR3 protein, called by TCRdb with MiXCR from the PCR reads. Altogether about 760,000 distinct CDR3 sequences are present, 25% to 30% being singletons, with the ten largest covering roughly 0.54%. The sample was blood. Receptors originate from a girl aged 10 to 17 with multiple sclerosis. Both conserved end residues are part of each CDR3. D genes are given only for firm matches. Only some rows state a clone size, as once, few, many or a class for expanded clones.

TRBJ2-1	many	NA	TRBV29-1	TGCAGCGTTAGTACCCAATGGGGGGCCTCCTACAATGAGCAGTTCTTC	CSVSTQWGASYNEQFF
TRBJ2-1	few	NA	TRBV27	TGTGCCAGCAGTGCAACGCTAGCGAGCTCCTACAATGAGCAGTTCTTC	CASSATLASSYNEQFF
TRBJ2-2	NA	NA	TRBV20-1	TGCAGTGCTAGAGATCCTCGGGTCGCGAACACCGGGGAGCTGTTTTTT	CSARDPRVANTGELFF
TRBJ2-7	NA	NA	TRBV28	TGTGCCAGCAGTTTATTGAGACTTGACAAATACGAGCAGTACTTC	CASSLLRLDKYEQYF
TRBJ2-1	NA	TRBD1	TRBV7-9	TGTGCCAGCAGCGTAGACAGGGTCGACAATGAGCAGTTCTTC	CASSVDRVDNEQFF
TRBJ2-3	NA	TRBD2	TRBV7-2	TGTGCCAGCAGCTTAGGGCTAGCGGGCAGGGGTACAGATACGCAGTATTTT	CASSLGLAGRGTDTQYF
TRBJ1-4	NA	NA	TRBV5-1	TGCGCCAGCAGCTTGGTGGGGGGGAGTACTGAAAAACTGTTTTTT	CASSLVGGSTEKLFF
TRBJ2-1	NA	NA	TRBV5-5	TGTGCCAGCAGCTTGGAACCGGCCGTGCAGTTCTTC	CASSLEPAVQFF
TRBJ1-2	NA	TRBD1	TRBV20-1	TGCAGTGCTAGAGAGGGGACAGGGGGTGGCTACACCTTC	CSAREGTGGGYTF
TRBJ2-3	NA	NA	TRBV3-1	TGTGCCAGCAGCCTAAATAAGCAGGTGCATACGCAGTATTTT	CASSLNKQVHTQYF
TRBJ2-2	few	TRBD2	TRBV5-1	TGCGCCAGCAGCACGGGACTAGCGGGGAACATCGGGGAGCTGTTTTTT	CASSTGLAGNIGELFF
TRBJ1-2	NA	TRBD1	TRBV6-5	TGTGCCGGCAGTGGACAGGGGAGCTATGGCTACACCTTC	CAGSGQGSYGYTF
TRBJ2-5	many	TRBD1	TRBV20-1	TGCAGTGCCCTGGACAGGGCGGGAGAGACCCAGTACTTC	CSALDRAGETQYF
TRBJ1-2	once	NA	TRBV7-7	TGTGCCAGCAGCCCCTTGGGGGGGTCCGCCTATGGCTACACCTTC	CASSPLGGSAYGYTF
TRBJ2-7	many	NA	TRBV7-9	TGTGCCAGCAGTTTAGGGCAGAGGGAGCAGTACTTC	CASSLGQREQYF
TRBJ2-3	few	TRBD2	TRBV28	TGTGCCAGCAGTTCAATAGCGGGGGGGTTGGCAGATACGCAGTATTTT	CASSSIAGGLADTQYF
TRBJ2-1	NA	TRBD2	TRBV4-1	TGCGCCAGCGGCCGGGTAGCGGGAGCGGATGAGCAGTTCTTC	CASGRVAGADEQFF
TRBJ2-1	few	TRBD2	TRBV5-6	TGTGCCAGCAGCGATCTAGCGGGATATCAACGGGAAAATGAGCAGTTCTTC	CASSDLAGYQRENEQFF
TRBJ2-1	NA	NA	TRBV6-5	TGTGCCAGCAGTTACGGCGGTGTTGAGCAGTTCTTC	CASSYGGVEQFF
TRBJ2-5	many	TRBD1	TRBV29-1	TGCAGCGTTAGCCCTTCCGGGACAGTGGGAGAGACCCAGTACTTC	CSVSPSGTVGETQYF